This is a list of T cell receptor beta chains from one sample in a study of blood T cell repertoires in COVID-19. TCRdb keeps only in-frame clones here, not all; method: immunoSEQ multiplex PCR. Of about 160,000 clones detected, roughly 91% appear once; the ten largest clones hold about 5%. Specimen: peripheral blood. All receptors come from a woman in her 50s with acute or convalescent COVID-19. The CDR3 runs from the conserved cysteine through the conserved F or W. D genes are given only for firm matches. The size field is filled for only some rows; it gives once, few, many or a size class.

>-|13|TRBJ2-7|TRBV7-9|-
CASSRTLQERPHF
TGTGCCAGCAGTCGCACACTCCAGGAGCGGCCGCACTTC
>TRBD1|12|TRBJ1-2|TRBV11-2|-
CASRAQGDGYTF
TGTGCCAGCAGAGCACAGGGGGACGGCTACACCTTC
>-|16|TRBJ1-3|TRBV4-3|-
CASSQELGLSGNTIYF
TGCGCCAGCAGCCAAGAACTCGGACTATCTGGAAACACCATATATTTT
>TRBD1|14|TRBJ2-3|TRBV19|-
CASSMGQPTDTQYF
TGTGCCAGTAGTATGGGACAGCCCACAGATACGCAGTATTTT
>-|14|TRBJ1-2|TRBV9|-
CASSAQEDNYGYTF
TGTGCCAGCAGCGCCCAAGAGGATAACTATGGCTACACCTTC
>TRBD2|13|TRBJ2-1|TRBV14|-
CASSQGLAGEQFF
TGTGCCAGCAGCCAAGGACTAGCAGGCGAGCAGTTCTTC
>TRBD2|16|TRBJ2-7|TRBV28|-
CASAPLLVAGDYEQYF
TGTGCCAGCGCCCCCTTACTAGTGGCGGGAGACTACGAGCAGTACTTC
>TRBD2|17|TRBJ2-3|TRBV9|-
CASSVEIQRGGLDTQYF
TGTGCCAGCAGCGTAGAGATCCAGCGGGGGGGCCTAGATACGCAGTATTTT
>TRBD1|14|TRBJ2-7|TRBV6-5|few
CASSYSGTGYEQYF
TGTGCCAGCAGTTACTCCGGGACAGGGTACGAGCAGTACTTC
>-|14|TRBJ2-5|TRBV24-1|-
CATSEGAYQETQYF
TGTGCCACCAGTGAAGGAGCGTACCAAGAGACCCAGTACTTC
>-|14|TRBJ1-2|TRBV11-2|-
CASSLVTEAYGYTF
TGTGCCAGCAGCTTAGTCACAGAAGCCTATGGCTACACCTTC
>-|17|TRBJ1-6|TRBV19|-
CASSLWTDSSYNSPLHF
TGTGCCAGTAGTCTTTGGACAGATAGCTCCTATAATTCACCCCTCCACTTT
>-|13|TRBJ2-2|TRBV5-4|-
CASSLDSTGELFF
TGTGCCAGCAGCTTGGACAGCACCGGGGAGCTGTTTTTT
>TRBD1|15|TRBJ2-7|TRBV7-2|-
CASSWGQGGYYEQYF
TGTGCCAGCAGCTGGGGACAGGGAGGATACTACGAGCAGTACTTC
>TRBD1|15|TRBJ1-2|TRBV2|-
CASISETGRNGGYTF
TGTGCCAGCATATCCGAGACAGGGAGAAATGGAGGCTACACCTTC
>-|10|TRBJ2-5|TRBV5-6|-
CASSGDTQYF
TGTGCCAGCAGCGGAGATACCCAGTACTTC
>-|13|TRBJ1-1|TRBV15|-
CATSRDYGGKAFF
TGTGCCACCAGCAGAGATTACGGGGGAAAAGCTTTCTTT
>-|16|TRBJ1-3|TRBV9|-
CASSVEVWASGNTIYF
TGTGCCAGCAGCGTAGAGGTTTGGGCCTCTGGAAACACCATATATTTT
>-|15|TRBJ1-5|TRBV19|-
CASSISVYSNQPQHF
TGTGCCAGTAGTATATCGGTTTATAGCAATCAGCCCCAGCATTTT
>-|15|TRBJ2-1|TRBV19|-
CASSIADSVYNEQFF
TGTGCCAGTAGTATAGCGGACTCCGTTTACAATGAGCAGTTCTTC
>-|17|TRBJ1-2|TRBV23-1|-
CASSQRSNRIARAGYTF
TGCGCCAGCAGTCAACGAAGTAACAGGATTGCTCGCGCTGGCTACACCTTC
>-|18|TRBJ1-5|TRBV5-6|-
CASSWSGLVRARNQPQHF
TGTGCCAGCAGCTGGTCTGGGTTAGTGCGGGCGCGAAATCAGCCCCAGCATTTT
>TRBD1|16|TRBJ1-6|TRBV5-6|-
CASSSSRQGMDSPLHF
TGTGCCAGCAGCTCCTCGCGACAGGGCATGGATTCACCCCTCCACTTT
>TRBD2|15|TRBJ2-3|TRBV9|-
CASSFTSGSGDTQYF
TGTGCCAGCAGCTTCACTAGCGGGAGTGGAGATACGCAGTATTTT
>-|15|TRBJ1-1|TRBV13|-
CASSYGSVMNTEAFF
TGTGCCAGCAGCTACGGGTCAGTCATGAACACTGAAGCTTTCTTT
>-|15|TRBJ1-5|TRBV7-9|-
CASSWGGDGNQPQHF
TGTGCCAGCAGCTGGGGGGGCGACGGCAATCAGCCCCAGCATTTT
>-|15|TRBJ2-7|TRBV4-1|-
CASSLLGGVIYEQYF
TGCGCCAGCAGCCTTCTAGGAGGGGTAATCTACGAGCAGTACTTC
>TRBD1|15|TRBJ2-7|TRBV18|-
CASSPGQVGHYEQYF
TGTGCCAGCTCACCGGGACAGGTGGGTCACTACGAGCAGTACTTC
>-|16|TRBJ1-2|TRBV21-1|-
CASSTRTGSRGYGYTF
TGTGCCAGCAGCACTCGGACAGGAAGCCGGGGTTATGGCTACACCTTC
>TRBD2|16|TRBJ2-1|TRBV7-3|once
CASSSLAGDSYNEQFF
TGTGCCAGCAGCTCACTAGCGGGAGACTCCTACAATGAGCAGTTCTTC
>-|18|TRBJ2-2|TRBV25-1|-
CASSEYKGGRVDTGELFF
TGTGCCAGCAGTGAATATAAGGGCGGCAGGGTGGACACCGGGGAGCTGTTTTTT
>TRBD2|15|TRBJ2-7|TRBV2|-
CASSARTSNFYEQYF
TGTGCCAGCAGTGCTCGGACTAGCAATTTCTACGAGCAGTACTTC
>-|13|TRBJ2-1|TRBV6-2/TRBV6-3|-
CASSLQTRSRQFF
TGTGCCAGCAGTCTCCAAACTAGATCTCGGCAGTTCTTC
>-|18|TRBJ1-4|TRBV9|once
CASSEGAEFTGIKEKLFF
TGTGCCAGCAGCGAAGGGGCAGAGTTCACAGGGATAAAGGAAAAACTGTTTTTT
>TRBD2|15|TRBJ2-6|TRBV6-1|-
CASSEASGRANVLTF
TGTGCCAGCAGTGAAGCTAGCGGGAGGGCCAACGTCCTGACTTTC
>-|16|TRBJ1-2|TRBV4-2|-
CASSQDEGGSDYGYTF
TGTGCCAGCAGCCAAGATGAGGGGGGGAGCGATTATGGCTACACCTTC
>-|11|TRBJ2-7|TRBV30|few
CAWTPGYEQYF
TGTGCCTGGACTCCAGGCTACGAGCAGTACTTC
>TRBD1|14|TRBJ1-2|TRBV19|-
CATANQGVSDGYTF
TGTGCCACCGCGAATCAGGGGGTAAGCGATGGCTACACCTTC
>TRBD1|15|TRBJ1-2|TRBV5-1|-
CASSLDGTGYRGYTF
TGCGCCAGCAGCTTGGATGGGACAGGGTATCGGGGCTACACCTTC
>TRBD2|17|TRBJ2-1|TRBV30|-
CAWSAGTSRIVYNEQFF
TGTGCCTGGAGCGCCGGGACTAGCAGAATAGTCTACAATGAGCAGTTCTTC
>TRBD2|16|TRBJ2-7|TRBV28|-
CASSFSREVLSYEQYF
TGTGCCAGCAGTTTTTCGCGGGAGGTTCTCTCCTACGAGCAGTACTTC
>-|12|TRBJ1-5|TRBV6-6|once
CASSYEGQPQHF
TGTGCCAGCAGTTACGAGGGTCAGCCCCAGCATTTT
>-|13|TRBJ2-7|TRBV30|-
CAWRAPSYYEQYF
TGTGCCTGGAGAGCCCCGTCCTACTACGAGCAGTACTTC
>TRBD2|15|TRBJ2-5|TRBV3-1/TRBV3-2|-
CASSQSGGFQETQYF
TGTGCCAGCAGCCAGAGCGGGGGGTTCCAAGAGACCCAGTACTTC
>-|15|TRBJ2-1|TRBV14|few
CASSQGRGSYNEQFF
TGTGCCAGCAGCCAAGGCAGGGGCTCCTACAATGAGCAGTTCTTC
>TRBD1|16|TRBJ1-5|TRBV19|-
CASSMDDRGPAEPQHF
TGTGCCAGTAGTATGGACGACAGGGGGCCCGCGGAGCCCCAGCATTTT
>-|15|TRBJ1-3|TRBV2|-
CASSEVGLARNTIYF
TGTGCCAGCAGTGAAGTGGGTTTAGCTCGAAACACCATATATTTT